This T cell receptor beta chain was sequenced in a study of T cells after yellow fever vaccination. As for this clonotype: Its specificity is unknown.

Whole-study findings and limits: The booster response re-showed most primary clones: approximately 95% CD4, about 89% CD8. The CD4 compartment and the CD8 compartment contained a small share of clonotypes in common. The presence of abundant clonotypes contaminating from the bulk population was possible in FACS-sorted repertoires.

Universal primer sites and UMIs were introduced during 5'RACE template-switching synthesis of TCR cDNA. TCRdb reanalysed the 5' RACE reads using MiXCR and keeps one entry per CDR3 protein. The sample carries roughly 260,000 distinct CDR3 sequences, 10% to 15% recorded once. The material sequenced was CD4+ T cells sorted from PBMCs, taken 45 days after the yellow fever booster vaccination. The origin of this receptor is a young man who received the YFV17D yellow fever vaccine.

In DNA, the CDR3 is TGTGCCAGCAGCCCTCATTTGGGGAGAATGAACACTGAAGCTTTCTTT. It yields the protein CASSPHLGRMNTEAFF. This chain links TRBV6-2 or TRBV6-3 with TRBJ1-1, with D unclear. CDR3 size: 16 residues. The V gene lost 6 bases and the J gene lost 0 bases, with 17 bases spanning the gap. CDR1 MNHEY and CDR2 SVGEGT come from the germline V gene.